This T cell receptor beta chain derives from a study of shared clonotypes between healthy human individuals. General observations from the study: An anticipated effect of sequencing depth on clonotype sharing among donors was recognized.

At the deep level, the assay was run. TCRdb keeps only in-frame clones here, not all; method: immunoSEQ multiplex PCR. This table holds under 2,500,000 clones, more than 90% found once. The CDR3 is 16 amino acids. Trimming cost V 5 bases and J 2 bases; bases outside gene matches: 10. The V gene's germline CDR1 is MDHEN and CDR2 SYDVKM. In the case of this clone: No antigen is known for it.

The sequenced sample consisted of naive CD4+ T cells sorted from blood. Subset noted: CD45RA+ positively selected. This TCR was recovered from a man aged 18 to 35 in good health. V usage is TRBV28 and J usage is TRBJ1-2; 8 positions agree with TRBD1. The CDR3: CASSTSPGQDNYGYTF. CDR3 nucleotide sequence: TGTGCCAGCAGTACGTCCCCGGGACAGGACAACTATGGCTACACCTTC.